The 29 T cell receptor beta chains listed next were all sequenced from one sample in a study of human T cells and chemical hapten exposure. Regarding time point: patch test 3, about 24 weeks after DPC sensitization. Indicated treatment: therapeutic diphenylcyclopropenone sensitization with weekly scalp DPC. TCRdb reprocessed the RACE reads with MiXCR, giving one entry per CDR3 protein. This sample has about 82,000 distinct CDR3 sequences, with 13% found just once. The sample in question was whole blood, obtained in connection with sensitization to the hapten diphenylcyclopropenone (DPC). The origin of the receptors is a woman aged 45-65 years with alopecia areata. Some clones in this sample may be carry-over from other donors' samples.

This chain joins TRBV3-1 and TRBJ2-3; 12 bases are shared with TRBD2. The junction had 4 bases not matched to a gene; V was cut back by 1 base and J by 5 bases. Germline lookup yields CDR1 LGHDT and CDR2 YNNKEL (reference sequence). This CDR3 spans 16 amino acids. The chain's CDR3 is CASSQASGRAQDTQYF. The CDR3 DNA is TGTGCCAGCAGCCAAGCTAGCGGGAGGGCCCAAGATACGCAGTATTTT.

The chain is built from TRBV15 and TRBJ2-1; the match to TRBD2 covers 8 bases. The CDR3 is 15 amino acids. CDR1 is LNHNV, CDR2 YYDKDF, per germline (reference sequence). Unmatched junction bases numbered 5, after V lost 0 bases and J lost 7 bases. The chain's CDR3 is CATSRETSGWNEQFF. The CDR3 coding sequence is TGTGCCACCAGCAGAGAAACTAGCGGATGGAATGAGCAGTTCTTC.

The chain employs TRBV29-1 and TRBJ2-5, with 9 positions matching TRBD2. Per germline, CDR1 SQVTM and CDR2 ANQGSEA. After removal of 3 bases from V and 1 base from J, the junction contained 3 bases not matched to a gene. This CDR3 is built from 14 residues. The CDR3 DNA is TGCAGCGTTGATCTAGCGGGATTCCAAGAGACCCAGTACTTC. This translates into CSVDLAGFQETQYF.

V is TRBV9 and J is TRBJ2-1; D unclear. Germline-derived CDR1 and CDR2 are SGDLS and YYNGEE. Deletions cut 0 bases from V and 9 bases from J, with 16 bases between. This CDR3 is 15 amino acids long. The CDR3 region has the DNA TGTGCCAGCAGCGTAGGGCCCCAGGTTTTTGGTGAGCAGTTCTTC. It yields the protein CASSVGPQVFGEQFF.

This chain uses TRBV11-2 with TRBJ2-7; D is uncertain. The germline V gene has CDR1 SGHAT and CDR2 FQNNGV. Trimming shortened V by 0 bases and J by 2 bases, and 8 bases separated the two germline ends. The CDR3 is made up of 14 amino acids. CDR3: CASSLDLVTYEQYF. CDR3 sequence (DNA): TGTGCCAGCAGCTTAGACCTCGTAACCTACGAGCAGTACTTC.

In its sample, this clonotype was seen many times. The J gene is TRBJ2-5, the V gene TRBV24-1; perhaps TRBD2 as D (6 bases). The CDR3 has 13 residues. V lost 6 bases, J lost 5 bases, and 12 bases lay in between. Germline loops: CDR1 KGHDR, CDR2 SFDVKD. CDR3 bases: TGTGCCACCAGTCGCGGGGCCCGGGAGACCCAGTACTTC. It codes for CATSRGARETQYF.

The chain has TRBV27 and TRBJ1-5, with 7 positions matching TRBD1. The trim removed 5 bases at V and 2 bases at J, leaving 3 bases unmatched. Germline V gene lookup returns CDR1 MNHEY and CDR2 SMNVEV (reference sequence). The CDR3 sequence is 14 residues long. This CDR3 is CASSAGQGNQPQHF. The CDR3 DNA sequence: TGTGCCAGCAGTGCAGGACAGGGCAATCAGCCCCAGCATTTT.

This clonotype appeared many times. The chain recombines TRBV20-1 with TRBJ2-7; TRBD2 might be the D (6 bases). CDR1 is DFQATT and CDR2 is SNEGSKA in the germline V gene (reference sequence). Trimming cost V 6 bases and J 3 bases, with 21 bases left between them. The CDR3 is 15 residues long. The chain's CDR3 is CSATPSPGLGYEQYF. The CDR3, as DNA: TGCAGTGCAACCCCCTCTCCGGGACTCGGCTACGAGCAGTACTTC.

This clonotype came up a few times. The chain recombines TRBV4-2 with TRBJ2-1; 7 bases are a match to TRBD2. Germline CDR1 reads LGHNA; CDR2 reads YNFKEQ. The J segment lost 8 bases and the V segment lost 4 bases, leaving 11 bases of the junction unmatched. This CDR3 contains 15 residues. CDR3 coding DNA: TGTGCCAGCAGCCGCAAAAGCCGGGGGGTGGATGAGCAGTTCTTC. Amino acid sequence: CASSRKSRGVDEQFF.

This clonotype was counted between two and nine times. CDR3 protein: CSAPVRLATNYEQYF. The CDR3 DNA is TGCAGTGCCCCTGTACGACTAGCGACGAACTACGAGCAGTACTTC. This chain links TRBV20-1 with TRBJ2-7, with TRBD2 matching over 8 bases. The germline V gene has CDR1 DFQATT and CDR2 SNEGSKA (reference sequence). The CDR3 sequence is 15 residues long. J gave up 3 bases and V 6 bases, and 13 bases lay outside the gene matches.

The chain carries TRBV29-1 and TRBJ1-4, with D maybe TRBD1 (5 bases). V lost 4 bases and J 5 bases, leaving 8 bases between the germline ends. The CDR3 length is 12 residues. Germline assignment: CDR1 SQVTM and CDR2 ANQGSEA. The DNA for the CDR3 is TGCAGCGTTGGAGGGGACAATGAAAAACTGTTTTTT. This sequence encodes CSVGGDNEKLFF.

This clonotype was recorded at least ten times. V and J are TRBV2 and TRBJ2-1, with 9 positions matching TRBD1. CDR1 and CDR2 from the germline V gene are SNHLY and FYNNEI. This CDR3 has 20 residues. The trim removed 2 bases at V and 5 bases at J, leaving 19 bases unmatched. The CDR3 DNA sequence: TGTGCCAGCAGTGAATCGTCTGCCTGGCTGGGACAGGGACGGAACAATGAGCAGTTCTTC. This translates into CASSESSAWLGQGRNNEQFF.

This clonotype was observed many times. The chain couples TRBV11-3 to TRBJ2-2; D call uncertain. Germline V gene data show CDR1 as SGHNT and CDR2 as YENEEA. V lost 5 bases and J 7 bases, leaving 17 bases between the germline ends. The CDR3 extends over 15 amino acids. The CDR3 nucleotides read TGTGCCAGCAGCCGGACCGTCGGGTTAGGCGGGGAGCTGTTTTTT. Translation: CASSRTVGLGGELFF.

There are many counts of this clonotype. This chain uses TRBV12-3 or TRBV12-4 with TRBJ1-5; D perhaps matches TRBD1 (6 bases). The germline V and J ends were trimmed by 6 bases and 6 bases, with 18 bases remaining between them. The CDR3 extends over 15 amino acids. CDR3 nucleotide sequence: TGTGCCAGCAGACGCCAGGGGATTGAGGGTCAGCCCCAGCATTTT. This gives the protein CASRRQGIEGQPQHF.

V and J are TRBV9 and TRBJ1-2; a weak D match, TRBD1 (5 bases). From germline, CDR1 is SGDLS and CDR2 YYNGEE. V gave up 4 bases and J gave up 0 bases, with 10 bases separating them. The CDR3 is made up of 14 amino acids. CDR3 residues: CASSLDTANYGYTF. The CDR3 coding sequence is TGTGCCAGCAGCTTGGACACAGCTAACTATGGCTACACCTTC.

This clonotype showed up just a few times. This chain joins TRBV19 and TRBJ2-2; the D gene is possibly TRBD1 (5 bases). Trimming took off 7 bases at V and 6 bases at J, with 12 bases between the two ends. The CDR3 runs 13 residues. Germline V gene sequence: CDR1 LNHDA, CDR2 SQIVND (reference sequence). CDR3 amino acids: CASTTTAAGELFF. In nucleotides, the CDR3 is TGTGCCAGTACCACGACAGCCGCCGGGGAGCTGTTTTTT.

The sample holds many counts of this clonotype. The chain combines TRBV20-1 with TRBJ1-1, with D possibly matching TRBD1 (5 bases). V was pared by 2 bases and J by 9 bases, with 19 bases between. Germline lookup yields CDR1 DFQATT and CDR2 SNEGSKA (reference sequence). The CDR3 length is 14 residues. CDR3 loop: CSARQQAVGGKAFF. Here the CDR3 DNA reads TGCAGTGCTAGACAACAGGCGGTCGGAGGTAAAGCTTTCTTT.

This clonotype was observed at least ten times. The chain couples TRBV5-1 to TRBJ2-3, with D possibly called TRBD1 or TRBD2 (6 bases each). Trimming took 4 bases from V and 0 from J, leaving 18 bases between them. Per the germline V gene, CDR1 is SGHRS and CDR2 is YFSETQ. CDR3 length equals 17 residues. The CDR3 spells CASSRGSGARSTDTQYF. DNA for the CDR3: TGCGCCAGCAGCCGGGGGTCAGGGGCCCGTAGCACAGATACGCAGTATTTT.

This clonotype was counted ten times or more. The chain uses TRBV28 and TRBJ1-1, with a weak D call TRBD1 (6 bases). Germline V gives CDR1 MDHEN, CDR2 SYDVKM. The ends were cut back, 8 bases at V and 2 bases at J, with 18 bases in the middle. CDR3 length: 15 amino acids. The CDR3, as DNA: TGTGCCAGCCGAGGGGGGGGCCGCCCTAACACTGAAGCTTTCTTT. It yields the protein CASRGGGRPNTEAFF.

The gene calls are TRBV29-1 and TRBJ2-3; possibly TRBD2 for D (6 bases). Germline lookup yields CDR1 SQVTM and CDR2 ANQGSEA. Trimming stripped 6 bases from V and 4 bases from J, with 14 bases between. The length of the CDR3 is 13 residues. CDR3 residues: CSVDYQTSDTQYF. The CDR3 DNA reads as TGCAGCGTGGACTATCAGACTTCAGATACGCAGTATTTT.

This clonotype was detected many times. The V call is TRBV2, the J call TRBJ2-1, with 9 nucleotides matching TRBD2. CDR3 length: 16 residues. Germline V CDR1 and CDR2: SNHLY, FYNNEI. With 7 bases clipped from V and 1 base from J, the junction kept 8 bases outside the gene matches. CDR3 sequence: CASTQILAGSYNEQFF. The CDR3 DNA reads as TGTGCCAGCACCCAAATTCTAGCGGGGTCCTACAATGAGCAGTTCTTC.

This clonotype was seen a few times. This chain joins TRBV20-1 and TRBJ2-5; TRBD2 agrees at 11 bases. CDR3 length: 13 amino acids. After removal of 3 bases from V and 7 bases from J, the junction contained 4 bases not matched to a gene. Germline values: CDR1 DFQATT, CDR2 SNEGSKA (reference sequence). The CDR3 loop is CSASVAGGGTQYF. CDR3 coding DNA: TGCAGTGCTAGCGTAGCGGGAGGGGGGACCCAGTACTTC.

This clonotype appeared a few times. The chain is built from TRBV24-1 and TRBJ2-5; 13 positions agree with TRBD2. Trimming at V came to 3 bases and at J to 5 bases, leaving 8 bases not matched to a gene. Germline assignment: CDR1 KGHDR and CDR2 SFDVKD. There are 17 residues in the CDR3. This CDR3 reads CATSDRKLAGGPETQYF. The CDR3 DNA is TGTGCCACCAGTGATAGGAAACTAGCGGGAGGGCCTGAGACCCAGTACTTC.

The gene calls are TRBV29-1 and TRBJ2-5; the D gene is possibly TRBD2 (6 bases). Per the germline V gene, CDR1 is SQVTM and CDR2 is ANQGSEA. Between the trimmed V and J ends, which lost 6 bases and 5 bases, there was a span of 16 bases. The length of the CDR3 is 13 residues. The CDR3 DNA follows: TGCAGCGTACTTCAGGGAGGTGTCGAGACCCAGTACTTC. Protein product: CSVLQGGVETQYF.

The chain links TRBV12-3 or TRBV12-4 to TRBJ2-3; 10 bases agree with TRBD2. This CDR3 has 15 amino acids. V was pared by 6 bases and J by 1 base, with 4 bases of the junction left unmatched. The CDR3 sequence: CASSVTSGGTDTQYF. For the CDR3, the DNA is TGTGCCAGCAGCGTAACTAGCGGGGGCACAGATACGCAGTATTTT.

This clonotype has more than one count but fewer than ten. V usage is TRBV4-2 and J usage is TRBJ1-2; TRBD1 matches at 8 bases. V lost 0 bases and J lost 8; bases outside the gene matches: 5. Looked up from germline, CDR1 is LGHNA and CDR2 is YNFKEQ. The CDR3 is 14 residues long. The CDR3 here is CASSQDRTGMGYTF. CDR3 nucleotide sequence: TGTGCCAGCAGCCAAGATAGGACAGGGATGGGCTACACCTTC.

The J gene is TRBJ2-1, the V gene TRBV29-1; the match to TRBD1 covers 10 bases. In germline, CDR1 is SQVTM, CDR2 ANQGSEA. J was trimmed by 8 bases and V by 1 base; bases with no gene match: 11. This CDR3 comprises 16 residues. The CDR3 spells CSVEVGQGMGSDEQFF. Here the CDR3 DNA reads TGCAGCGTTGAAGTGGGACAGGGGATGGGTAGTGATGAGCAGTTCTTC.

This clonotype was counted between two and nine times. This chain joins TRBV9 and TRBJ2-2; D gene uncertain. Germline-derived CDR1 and CDR2 are SGDLS and YYNGEE. V shed 0 bases and J shed 3 bases, with 3 bases lying between them. The CDR3 is 13 amino acids. The DNA of the CDR3 is TGTGCCAGCAGCGTAGAGGACACCGGGGAGCTGTTTTTT. As protein: CASSVEDTGELFF.

There are many counts of this clonotype. The J gene is TRBJ2-7, the V gene TRBV6-1, with D perhaps being TRBD1 or TRBD2 (5 bases each). Germline V gives CDR1 MNHNS, CDR2 SASEGT. CDR3 size: 16 residues. V was trimmed by 1 base and J by 0 bases, leaving 13 bases between them. The CDR3 DNA is TGTGCCAGCAGTGAAGGCCCATGGGGGAGCTCCTACGAGCAGTACTTC. It specifies CASSEGPWGSSYEQYF.